This T cell receptor beta chain is drawn from a study of T-cell reconstitution after alpha-beta-depleted transplantation in children. As it was prepared, the TCRbeta library received unique molecular identifiers. TCRdb fed the PCR reads into MiXCR, producing one record per CDR3 protein. Here the sample spans 500,000 to 750,000 distinct CDR3 sequences, 20% to 30% being singletons. The CDR3 covers 12 residues. Trimming removed 3 bases from V and 5 bases from J, with 7 bases in between. Germline assignment: CDR1 SGHTA and CDR2 FQGNSA. For this clonotype: Its antigen is currently unknown.

Study-wide findings and caveats: Alpha-beta T cells present about two months after transplant were reported to originate from several hundred expanded graft clones. T-cell counts and diversity were attributed mostly to newly produced T cells one year after transplant. Day-60 TCRbeta diversity that was high in some patients was derived from surviving recipient T cells and thymic progenitors.

The TCR comes from a boy in the first two years of life with Wiskott-Aldrich syndrome, due to receive a stem cell transplant. This chain links TRBV7-2 with TRBJ1-2; D is unresolved. The sample in question was PBMCs, obtained before TCRalphabeta/CD19-depleted stem cell transplant. This chain's CDR3 is CASSLTTYGYTF. The CDR3 DNA is TGTGCCAGCAGCTTGACCACATATGGCTACACCTTC.